This entry lists 5 T cell receptor beta chains sequenced from one sample in a study of T-cell memory formation after mild COVID-19. Via MiXCR, TCRdb re-called the 5' RACE reads, giving one row per CDR3 protein. The sample carries around 340,000 distinct CDR3 sequences, approximately 15% recorded once. Sequenced: PBMCs or a T cell subset sorted from them (not recorded which). Every receptor here comes from a man aged 18 to 35 who had mild COVID-19 (a few samples of this study predate the infection). Cell type and time point are not known.

The chain couples TRBV7-2 to TRBJ2-2; the D is unclear. Germline V lookup: CDR1 SGHTA, CDR2 FQGNSA. V lost 2 bases and J lost 4, with 5 bases in between. There are 13 residues in the CDR3. The CDR3 coding sequence is TGTGCCAGCAGCTTACAAAGCACCGGGGAGCTGTTTTTT. This gives the protein CASSLQSTGELFF.

The chain is built from TRBV18 and TRBJ2-7; tentatively, D is TRBD1 or TRBD2 (5 bases each). The CDR3 runs to 15 residues. Germline CDR1 reads KGHSH; CDR2 reads LQKENI. Deletions cut 6 bases from V and 3 bases from J, with 18 bases between. The CDR3 protein is CASSPDTGTFYEQYV. The CDR3 coding sequence is TGTGCCAGCTCGCCTGATACCGGGACCTTCTACGAGCAGTACGTC.

A few counts support this clonotype. V and J are TRBV3-1 and TRBJ2-5, with 7 bases matching TRBD1. Germline V gene sequence: CDR1 LGHDT, CDR2 YNNKEL (reference sequence). CDR3 length equals 16 residues. Trimming took 3 bases from V and 2 from J; bases not matched to a gene: 9. This CDR3 is CASSHPQGLGQETQYF. DNA for the CDR3: TGTGCCAGCAGCCACCCACAGGGGTTGGGTCAAGAGACCCAGTACTTC.

This clonotype appeared a few times. The chain uses TRBV5-4 and TRBJ2-1; 8 bases are a match to TRBD2. CDR1 and CDR2 (germline): SGHNT, YYREEE (reference sequence). This CDR3 has 13 residues. Unmatched junction bases numbered 2, after V lost 3 bases and J lost 6 bases. The CDR3 coding sequence is TGTGCCAGCAGCTGGGGACTAGTCAATGAGCAGTTCTTC. Translating it yields CASSWGLVNEQFF. Full variable domain (rest looked up from reference TRBV5-4 and TRBJ2-1): ETGVTQSPTHLIKTRGQQVTLRCSSQSGHNTVSWYQQALGQGPQFIFQYYREEENGRGNFPPRFSGLQFPNYSSELNVNALELDDSALYLCASSWGLVNEQFFGPGTRLTVL.

The genes are TRBV6-6 and TRBJ1-5, with D tentatively TRBD1 (6 bases). CDR1 MNHNY and CDR2 SVGAGI come from the germline V gene (reference sequence). V was shortened by 5 bases and J by 4 bases, with 18 bases between the two germline ends. The CDR3 runs to 16 residues. CDR3 in amino acids: CASSLPEGEENQPQHF. In nucleotides, the CDR3 is TGTGCCAGCAGTCTCCCGGAGGGGGAAGAGAATCAGCCCCAGCATTTT.